This TCR beta chain stems from a study of identical twins. Concerning this clonotype: Its matching antigen is unknown.

Trimming removed 10 bases at V and 3 bases at J, with 10 bases between. This CDR3 has 11 residues. Germline lookup yields CDR1 ENHRY and CDR2 SYGVKD. Findings and limits, study-wide: The more abundant beta clonotypes in cord blood had fewer insertions, and memory repertoires did not show this. The study reached conclusions through statistical analysis that was cross-sectional, not following the same donors. Those out-of-frame alpha sequences shared by twins showed an excess of low generation probability. Twins' excess sharing was less marked for out-of-frame beta sequences.

MiXCR, run by TCRdb on the 5' RACE reads, gives a single entry per CDR3 protein. This sample carries nearly 650,000 distinct CDR3 sequences, around 7.5% of them seen once, and the ten largest clones take around 1.6%. These same data were also listed under a study on yellow fever vaccine responses in identical twins.

The chain has TRBV10-3 and TRBJ2-7; D uncertain. The sequenced material came from PBMCs. The receptor's source is a woman aged 18-29 years in good health. DNA of the CDR3: TGTGCCACCGGGCCGTACTACGAGCAGTACTTC. It yields the protein CATGPYYEQYF.